The rows below give T cell receptor beta chains drawn from one sample of a study of blood T cell repertoires in COVID-19. TCRdb keeps only in-frame clones here, not all; method: immunoSEQ multiplex PCR. Of about 100,000 clones in the sample, around 83% were seen once. Material for sequencing was peripheral blood. These receptors were taken from a woman of 80 years or more with active or convalescent COVID-19. The CDR3 runs from the conserved cysteine through the conserved F or W. D genes are given only for firm matches. Size is stated for part of the rows, as once, few or many counts, or as a class when the clone is expanded.

d_call	cdr3_length	v_call	j_call	clone_size	cdr3_aa	cdr3_nt
TRBD1	15	TRBV5-6	TRBJ1-2	few	CASSFNRNRGPGYTF	TGTGCCAGCAGCTTTAACCGAAACAGGGGGCCGGGCTACACCTTC
.	13	TRBV2	TRBJ2-2	once	CAILTGNTGELFF	TGTGCCATCCTGACAGGAAACACCGGGGAGCTGTTTTTT
.	14	TRBV7-9	TRBJ1-1	.	CASSPRLVNTEAFF	TGTGCCAGCAGCCCTCGGTTGGTGAACACTGAAGCTTTCTTT
.	13	TRBV6-4	TRBJ1-3	few	CASSREAGNTIYF	TGTGCCAGCAGCAGGGAAGCTGGAAACACCATATATTTT
.	15	TRBV11-3	TRBJ1-5	.	CASSLTRGRDQPQHF	TGTGCCAGCAGCTTAACCAGGGGACGCGATCAGCCCCAGCATTTT
.	12	TRBV10-3	TRBJ1-4	.	CAISESEEKLFF	TGTGCCATCAGTGAGTCGGAGGAAAAACTGTTTTTT
.	15	TRBV6-5	TRBJ1-3	few	CASTPTLTSGNTIYF	TGTGCCAGCACACCGACACTCACCTCTGGAAACACCATATATTTT
.	14	TRBV6-6	TRBJ1-4	.	CASSPGQNNEKLFF	TGTGCCAGCAGCCCCGGACAGAATAATGAAAAACTGTTTTTT
.	15	TRBV19	TRBJ1-5	.	CASSIPQGFNQPQHF	TGTGCCAGTAGTATTCCCCAGGGTTTCAATCAGCCCCAGCATTTT
.	16	TRBV3-1/TRBV3-2	TRBJ1-6	.	CASSERETGRNSPLHF	TGTGCCAGCAGCGAGAGGGAGACAGGACGTAATTCACCCCTCCACTTT
TRBD1	13	TRBV5-5	TRBJ2-7	.	CASSTDRAYEQYF	TGTGCCAGCAGCACGGACAGGGCCTACGAGCAGTACTTC
TRBD1	14	TRBV11-1	TRBJ1-2	.	CASSLGDRLVGYTF	TGTGCCAGCAGCTTAGGGGACAGACTAGTTGGCTACACCTTC
TRBD2	15	TRBV6-5	TRBJ2-7	.	CASSFHSGSSYEQYF	TGTGCCAGCAGCTTCCATAGCGGGAGCTCCTACGAGCAGTACTTC
.	13	TRBV19	TRBJ1-5	once	CASTMGGLQPQHF	TGTGCCAGTACCATGGGGGGGCTTCAGCCCCAGCATTTT
TRBD1	15	TRBV28	TRBJ1-5	.	CASRSPDRAAQPQHF	TGTGCCAGCAGATCCCCGGACAGGGCGGCTCAGCCCCAGCATTTT
.	16	TRBV6-2/TRBV6-3	TRBJ1-1	few	CASSYGGRTSNTEAFF	TGTGCCAGCAGTTACGGGGGCAGGACCTCGAACACTGAAGCTTTCTTT
TRBD1	15	TRBV11-2	TRBJ2-7	.	CASSTQGAKIYEQYF	TGTGCCAGCAGCACACAGGGGGCTAAAATCTACGAGCAGTACTTC
.	14	TRBV5-1	TRBJ2-3	once	CASSLSSVVDTQYF	TGCGCCAGCAGCTTAAGTAGCGTGGTGGATACGCAGTATTTT
.	15	TRBV28	TRBJ1-1	.	CASSPPQGGKTEAFF	TGTGCCAGCAGTCCCCCCCAGGGAGGAAAGACTGAAGCTTTCTTT
.	10	TRBV2	TRBJ1-2	.	CAKLFAGYTF	TGTGCCAAACTCTTCGCGGGCTACACCTTC
TRBD2	15	TRBV3-1/TRBV3-2	TRBJ2-5	.	CASSPRGGFEETQYF	TGTGCCAGCAGCCCCCGGGGAGGGTTTGAAGAGACCCAGTACTTC
.	13	TRBV5-4	TRBJ1-1	once	CASSLGKNTEAFF	TGTGCCAGCAGCCTCGGTAAGAACACTGAAGCTTTCTTT
TRBD1	13	TRBV10-3	TRBJ1-2	.	CAIRGQGNYGYTF	TGTGCCATCAGGGGACAGGGGAACTATGGCTACACCTTC
.	15	TRBV28	TRBJ1-5	.	CASSFQGYSNQPQHF	TGTGCCAGCAGTTTTCAGGGGTATAGCAATCAGCCCCAGCATTTT
TRBD1	12	TRBV28	TRBJ1-1	.	CASRTGGGEAFF	TGTGCCAGCAGGACAGGGGGCGGTGAAGCTTTCTTT
.	13	TRBV24-1	TRBJ2-2	few	CATSGALTGELFF	TGTGCCACCAGTGGAGCCCTCACCGGGGAGCTGTTTTTT
TRBD1	15	TRBV9	TRBJ2-5	.	CASSPPQGGQETQYF	TGTGCCAGCAGCCCCCCACAGGGGGGTCAAGAGACCCAGTACTTC
.	15	TRBV5-5	TRBJ1-5	.	CASSLISQVDQPQHF	TGTGCCAGCAGCTTGATTTCACAGGTTGATCAGCCCCAGCATTTT
.	15	TRBV19	TRBJ1-2	.	CASSPRREGRYGYTF	TGTGCCAGTAGTCCTAGGAGAGAGGGTCGGTATGGCTACACCTTC
.	12	TRBV27	TRBJ1-2	.	CASSPQEGGYTF	TGTGCCAGCAGTCCCCAGGAGGGTGGCTACACCTTC
TRBD1	13	TRBV19	TRBJ2-7	once	CASSFGQGYEQYF	TGTGCCAGTAGTTTCGGACAGGGCTACGAGCAGTACTTC
.	12	TRBV29-1	TRBJ2-3	.	CSVGGRTDTQYF	TGCAGCGTTGGGGGGCGCACAGATACGCAGTATTTT
.	13	TRBV19	TRBJ1-6	.	CASTGGIHSPLHF	TGTGCCAGTACGGGGGGTATACATTCACCCCTCCACTTT
.	15	TRBV7-2	TRBJ1-1	.	CASSVQGSLNTEAFF	TGTGCCAGCAGCGTCCAGGGGTCCCTGAACACTGAAGCTTTCTTT
TRBD1	13	TRBV6-5	TRBJ1-1	.	CASKGRGVTEAFF	TGTGCCAGCAAGGGCAGGGGGGTAACTGAAGCTTTCTTT
TRBD1	19	TRBV28	TRBJ1-5	.	CASSFGVFSRGTENQPQHF	TGTGCCAGCAGTTTTGGGGTTTTTTCTCGCGGGACAGAAAATCAGCCCCAGCATTTT
.	14	TRBV7-9	TRBJ1-2	.	CASSLNSPNYGYTF	TGTGCCAGCAGCTTAAACAGTCCCAACTATGGCTACACCTTC
TRBD1	16	TRBV25-1	TRBJ1-5	once	CASSASGQGSNQPQHF	TGTGCCAGCAGTGCCTCGGGACAGGGTAGCAATCAGCCCCAGCATTTT
TRBD2	16	TRBV7-3	TRBJ2-1	.	CASSLIGLEGSSEQFF	TGTGCCAGCAGCTTGATCGGACTAGAGGGTTCATCAGAGCAGTTCTTC
TRBD1	13	TRBV19	TRBJ2-5	.	CASSMDRGETQYF	TGTGCCAGTAGCATGGACAGGGGAGAGACCCAGTACTTC
.	14	TRBV2	TRBJ2-7	.	CASSDLGGAYEQYF	TGTGCCAGCAGTGATCTTGGCGGCGCCTACGAGCAGTACTTC
.	14	TRBV30	TRBJ1-3	.	CAWRLGGSGNTIYF	TGTGCCTGGAGGCTGGGAGGCTCTGGAAACACCATATATTTT
.	12	TRBV27	TRBJ1-1	once	CASSLRAGEAFF	TGTGCCAGCAGTTTAAGGGCGGGCGAAGCTTTCTTT
.	17	TRBV28	TRBJ1-5	.	CASTLSAGLPGNQPQHF	TGTGCCAGCACTCTCTCGGCGGGGCTCCCCGGCAATCAGCCCCAGCATTTT
.	13	TRBV7-2	TRBJ1-2	.	CASSLGQGRGYTF	TGTGCCAGCAGCTTAGGGCAGGGAAGAGGCTACACCTTC
TRBD1	18	TRBV5-1	TRBJ1-2	.	CASSLALGQGSGNYGYTF	TGCGCCAGCAGCTTGGCCTTGGGACAGGGCTCGGGGAACTATGGCTACACCTTC